This entry features one TCR beta chain sequence. What it recognizes is unknown. The junction differs from germline at one of its ends, possibly a read error. CDR1 is SQVTM and CDR2 is ANQGSEA in the germline V gene. The CDR3 extends over 15 amino acids. This sample is drawn from a study of shared clonotypes between healthy human individuals. Study-wide points: Clonotypes shared by all four sorted-subset donors had higher generation probabilities than non-shared clonotypes.

The sorted-subset replicate PCRs were given about 200 ng DNA, which is tens of thousands of T cell genomes. TCRdb's copy holds only in-frame clones and misses some; the assay was immunoSEQ multiplex PCR. The sample holds a few million clones, 93% seen once. This receptor was obtained from a man aged 18 to 35 in good health. Some clones in this sample may be carry-over from other donors' samples. J is TRBJ2-1 and V is TRBV29-1; D remains ambiguous. The sequenced sample was naive CD4+ T cells from PBMCs. The sample's subset: CD45RA+ positively selected. CDR3 amino acids: CSVGSSFHSCNEQLF. DNA of the CDR3: TGCAGCGTTGGGTCAAGTTTCCACTCCTGCAATGAGCAGCTCTTC.